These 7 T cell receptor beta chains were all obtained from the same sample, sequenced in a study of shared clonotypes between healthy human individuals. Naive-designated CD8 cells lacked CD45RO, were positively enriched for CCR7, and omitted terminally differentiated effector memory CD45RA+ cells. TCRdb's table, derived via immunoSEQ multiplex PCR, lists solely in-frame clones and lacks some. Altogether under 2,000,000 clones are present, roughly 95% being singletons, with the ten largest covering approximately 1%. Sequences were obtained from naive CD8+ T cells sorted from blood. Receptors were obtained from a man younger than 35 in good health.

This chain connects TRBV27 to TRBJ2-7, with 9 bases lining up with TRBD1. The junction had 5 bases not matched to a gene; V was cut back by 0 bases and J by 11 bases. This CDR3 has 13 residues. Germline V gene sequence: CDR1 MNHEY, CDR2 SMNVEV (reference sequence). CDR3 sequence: CASSLSAGQGKYF. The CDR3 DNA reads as TGTGCCAGCAGTTTATCCGCGGGACAGGGAAAGTACTTC.

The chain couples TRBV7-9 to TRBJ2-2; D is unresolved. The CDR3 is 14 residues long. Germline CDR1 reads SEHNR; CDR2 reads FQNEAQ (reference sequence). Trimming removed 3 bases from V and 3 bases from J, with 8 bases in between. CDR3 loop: CASSFLDDTGELFF. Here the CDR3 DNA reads TGTGCCAGCAGCTTCTTGGACGACACCGGGGAGCTGTTTTTT.

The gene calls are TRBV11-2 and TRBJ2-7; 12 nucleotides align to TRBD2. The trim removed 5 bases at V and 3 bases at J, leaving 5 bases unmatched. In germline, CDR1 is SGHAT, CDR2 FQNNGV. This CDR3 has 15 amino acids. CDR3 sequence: CASSLGLAGFYEQYF. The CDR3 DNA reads TGTGCCAGCAGCCTGGGACTAGCGGGTTTCTACGAGCAGTACTTC.

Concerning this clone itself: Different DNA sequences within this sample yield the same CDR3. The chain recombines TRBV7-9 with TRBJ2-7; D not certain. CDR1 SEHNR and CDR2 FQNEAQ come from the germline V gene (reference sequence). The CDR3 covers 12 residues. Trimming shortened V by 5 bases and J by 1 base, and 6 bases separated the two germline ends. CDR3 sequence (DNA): TGTGCCAGCAGCCTGATGTCCTACGAGCAGTACTTC. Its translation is CASSLMSYEQYF.

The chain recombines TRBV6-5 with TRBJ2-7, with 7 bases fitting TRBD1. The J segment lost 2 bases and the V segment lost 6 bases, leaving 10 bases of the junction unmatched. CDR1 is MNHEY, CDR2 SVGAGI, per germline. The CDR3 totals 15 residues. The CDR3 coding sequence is TGTGCCAGCAGCGTGGGGGACAGCAGTACCTACGAGCAGTACTTC. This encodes CASSVGDSSTYEQYF.

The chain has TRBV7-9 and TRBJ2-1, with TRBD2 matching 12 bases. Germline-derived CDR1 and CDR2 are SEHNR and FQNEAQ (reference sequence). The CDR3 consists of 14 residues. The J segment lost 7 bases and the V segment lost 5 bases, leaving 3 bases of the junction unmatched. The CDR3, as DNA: TGTGCCAGCAGCACCGGGACTAGCGGGAATGAGCAGTTCTTC. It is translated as CASSTGTSGNEQFF.

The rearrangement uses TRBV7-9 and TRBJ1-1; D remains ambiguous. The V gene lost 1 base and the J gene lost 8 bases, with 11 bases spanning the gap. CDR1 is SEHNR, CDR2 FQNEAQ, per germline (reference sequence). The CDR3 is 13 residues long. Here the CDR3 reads CASSLVTLHEAFF. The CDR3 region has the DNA TGTGCCAGCAGCTTAGTGACCCTACACGAAGCTTTCTTT.